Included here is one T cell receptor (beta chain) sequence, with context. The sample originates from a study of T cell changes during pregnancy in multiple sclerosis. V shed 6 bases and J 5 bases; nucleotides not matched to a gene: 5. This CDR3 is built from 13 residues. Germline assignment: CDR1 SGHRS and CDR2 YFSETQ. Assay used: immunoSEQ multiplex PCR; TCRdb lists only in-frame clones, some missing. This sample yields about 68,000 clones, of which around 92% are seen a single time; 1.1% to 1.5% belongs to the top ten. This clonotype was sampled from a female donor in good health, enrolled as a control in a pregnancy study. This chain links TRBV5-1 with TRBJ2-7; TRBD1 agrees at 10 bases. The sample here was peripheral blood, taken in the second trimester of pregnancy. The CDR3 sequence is CASMGQGRNEQYF. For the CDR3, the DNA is TGCGCCAGCATGGGACAGGGGAGGAACGAGCAGTACTTC. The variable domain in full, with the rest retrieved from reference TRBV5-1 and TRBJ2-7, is KAGVTQTPRYLIKTRGQQVTLSCSPISGHRSVSWYQQTPGQGLQFLFEYFSETQRNKGNFPGRFSGRQFSNSRSEMNVSTLELGDSALYLCASMGQGRNEQYFGPGTRLTVT.